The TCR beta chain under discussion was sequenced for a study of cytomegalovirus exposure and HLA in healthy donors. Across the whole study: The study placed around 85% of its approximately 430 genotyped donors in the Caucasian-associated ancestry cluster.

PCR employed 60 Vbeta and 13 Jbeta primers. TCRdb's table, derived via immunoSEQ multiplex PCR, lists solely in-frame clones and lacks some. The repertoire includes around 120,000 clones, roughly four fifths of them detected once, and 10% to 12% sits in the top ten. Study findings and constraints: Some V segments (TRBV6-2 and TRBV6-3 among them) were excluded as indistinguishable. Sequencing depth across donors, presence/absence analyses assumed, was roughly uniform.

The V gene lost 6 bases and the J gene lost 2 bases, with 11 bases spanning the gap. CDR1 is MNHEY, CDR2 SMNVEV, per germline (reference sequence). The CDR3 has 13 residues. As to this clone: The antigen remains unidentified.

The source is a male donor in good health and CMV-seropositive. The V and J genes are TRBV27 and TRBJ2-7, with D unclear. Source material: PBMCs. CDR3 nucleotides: TGTGCCAGCAGCATAGCAGAAACCTACGAGCAGTACTTC. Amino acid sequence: CASSIAETYEQYF.